Listed here is a single T cell receptor (beta chain). Its antigen target is currently unknown. No per-base quality is available; no much larger clone lies one base away. The data were obtained in a study of cytotoxic CD8 clonotypes in ibrutinib-treated CLL (dated by TCRdb to the early 2020s). Background on the whole study: In this cohort, approximately 14 patients were treatment-naive and 11 to 12 were relapsed/refractory, while roughly 17 had unmutated IGHV. Of the 90 or so participants in the trial, about 26 had longitudinal samples available. Cryopreserved peripheral blood mononuclear cells were obtained prior to treatment, at the time of response, and at either disease progression or sustained remission. Responses were partial in roughly 24 patients and complete in 2; after median about 68 months follow-up, 14 stayed in remission and around 12 progressed. Samples averaged 255,043 productive templates and roughly 86,000 productive rearrangements. Every sample from remission and from progressive disease was obtained while the patients were still on ibrutinib. The response samples were drawn at a median of roughly eleven months into treatment, with a range of roughly 6 to 36 months. Broader findings and caveats from the paper: Public clonotypes were rare and either contracted or stayed stable during treatment, and the rise in clonality at ibrutinib response reflected the expansion of private clonotypes. Baseline clonality exceeded that of age-matched healthy donors and correlated strongly with circulating CD8+ T-cell counts. An increase in clonality was observed at ibrutinib response, with clonality remaining stable during sustained remission and falling back toward baseline at progression. Sampling times were not matched between sustained-remission and progressing patients, and lymph node repertoires were not studied.

Taken from the germline V gene, the CDR1 and CDR2 loops are SGHTA and FQGNSA. Relative to germline, V is missing 1 base and J is missing 2 bases, with 4 bases of the junction outside any gene match. The CDR3 holds 16 amino acids from the cysteine to the phenylalanine. Only the CDR3 region is kept as DNA, spanning 48 bases read in frame from base 1. The sample's time point, from its label and the paper: 12 months on ibrutinib. For TCR beta library preparation, about 2.1 micrograms of genomic DNA were extracted from the cryopreserved PBMCs. Longitudinal blood samples from CLL patients receiving ibrutinib monotherapy were subjected to high-throughput TCR beta sequencing. The patients took part in an open-label, single-center phase 2 trial of ibrutinib monotherapy. Each clonotype received, on average, approximately 9.9x coverage in deep resolution sequencing performed on a MiSeq, where the target depth lay between 1 in 1 million and 1 in 200,000 T cells. TCR beta libraries were generated with the immunoSEQ hsTCRB Kit. The paper's data handling went like this. The data were analyzed with ImmunoSEQ Analyzer and ImmunoSEQ Data Assistant, and V, D and J gene assignments followed IMGT definitions. Clonality, which ranges from 0 to 1, was calculated as one minus the normalized Shannon entropy of productive rearrangement frequencies. Public clonotype analysis was restricted to overrepresented clonotypes comprising at least 0.05% of each patient's repertoire. About a dozen repertoires from age-matched healthy donors, obtained from immuneACCESS, served as clonality controls. In TCRdb, the immuneACCESS table is reduced to in-frame sequences with V and J assigned. These tables do not hold every clone; where another copy was compared, an unresolved V gene accounts for under half, and the others remain unexplained. V and J calls and clone size are copied from that table; D and trimming were computed from the DNA. This sample has tens of thousands of clones in its table, and approximately 53% of those were observed once. The ten largest clones capture approximately 29% of the sample.

Sequences were derived from PBMCs, sampled after 12 months of ibrutinib treatment. This clonotype was sampled from a human donor with chronic lymphocytic leukemia. The V gene is TRBV7-2 and the J gene is TRBJ2-7; TRBD2 agrees with 11 junctional bases. For the CDR3, the sequence is CASSLDQLAGAYEQYF. The nucleotide sequence reads TGTGCCAGCAGCTTAGATCAACTAGCGGGAGCCTACGAGCAGTACTTC.